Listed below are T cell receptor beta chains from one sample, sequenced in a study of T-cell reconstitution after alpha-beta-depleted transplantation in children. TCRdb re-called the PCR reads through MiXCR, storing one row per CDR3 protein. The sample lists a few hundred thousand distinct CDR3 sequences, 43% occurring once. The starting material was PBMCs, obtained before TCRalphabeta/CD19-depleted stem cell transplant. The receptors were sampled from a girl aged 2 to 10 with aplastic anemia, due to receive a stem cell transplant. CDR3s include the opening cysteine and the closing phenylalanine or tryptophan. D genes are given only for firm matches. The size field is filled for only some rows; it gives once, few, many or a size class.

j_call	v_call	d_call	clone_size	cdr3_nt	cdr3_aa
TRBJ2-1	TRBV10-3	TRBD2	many	TGTGCCATCAGCCCCACTAGCGGGGCCTACAATGAGCAGTTCTTC	CAISPTSGAYNEQFF
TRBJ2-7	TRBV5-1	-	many	TGCGCCAGCAGCTGGGTACAGGGATGGTCCTACGAGCAGTACTTC	CASSWVQGWSYEQYF
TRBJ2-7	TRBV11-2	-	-	TGTGCCAGCAGTTTAGGACATCCACTCTCCTACGAGCAGTACTTC	CASSLGHPLSYEQYF
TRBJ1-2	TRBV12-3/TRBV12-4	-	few	TGTGCCAGCAGTTTAGGATCACCCTATGGCTACACCTTC	CASSLGSPYGYTF
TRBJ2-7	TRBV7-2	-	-	TGTGCCAGCAGCTTAGGGGGGGTTGTGGGCTACGAGCAGTACTTC	CASSLGGVVGYEQYF
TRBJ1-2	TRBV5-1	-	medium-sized	TGCGCCAGCAGCTTGTCAACAGGAGGCTATGGCTACACCTTC	CASSLSTGGYGYTF
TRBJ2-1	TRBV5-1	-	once	TGCGCCAGCAGTACGAACACAGGCAATGAGCAGTTCTTC	CASSTNTGNEQFF
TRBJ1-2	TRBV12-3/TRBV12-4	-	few	TGTGCCAGCATTCGAGACAGAGCCTATGGCTACACCTTC	CASIRDRAYGYTF
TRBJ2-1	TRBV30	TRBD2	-	TGTGCCTGGACCGGGACTAGCGGGAGCGGGTATGAGCAGTTCTTC	CAWTGTSGSGYEQFF
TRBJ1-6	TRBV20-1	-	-	TGCAGTGCTAGAGGGCAGTCGGCTTATAATTCACCCCTCCACTTT	CSARGQSAYNSPLHF
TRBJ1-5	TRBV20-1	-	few	TGCAGTGCGGAGGGGACGGCAAATCAGCCCCAGCATTTT	CSAEGTANQPQHF
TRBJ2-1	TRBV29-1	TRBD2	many	TGCAGCGTTGAAGCTAGCGGCTCCTACAATGAGCAGTTCTTC	CSVEASGSYNEQFF
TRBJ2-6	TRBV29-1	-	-	TGCAGCGTGGCGCGGAGAGTAGGGGGCTCTGGGGCCAACGTCCTGACTTTC	CSVARRVGGSGANVLTF
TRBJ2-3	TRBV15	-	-	TGTGCCACCAGCAGAGTCCAGGGGGGAAGCACAGATACGCAGTATTTT	CATSRVQGGSTDTQYF
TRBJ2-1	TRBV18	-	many	TGTGCCAGCTCACCCACAGTAGTACGGGGGTCCTACAATGAGCAGTTCTTC	CASSPTVVRGSYNEQFF